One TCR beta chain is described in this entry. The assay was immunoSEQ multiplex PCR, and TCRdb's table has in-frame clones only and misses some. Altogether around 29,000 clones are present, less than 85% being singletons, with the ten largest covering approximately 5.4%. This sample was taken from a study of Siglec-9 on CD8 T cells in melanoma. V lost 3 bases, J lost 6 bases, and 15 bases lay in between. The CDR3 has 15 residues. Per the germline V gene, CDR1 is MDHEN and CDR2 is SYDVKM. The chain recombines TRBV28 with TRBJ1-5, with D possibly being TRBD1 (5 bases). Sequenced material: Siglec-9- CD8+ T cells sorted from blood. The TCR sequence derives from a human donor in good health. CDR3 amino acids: CASSFYGKQGQPQHF. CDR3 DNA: TGTGCCAGCAGTTTCTACGGCAAGCAGGGTCAGCCCCAGCATTTT.